This T cell receptor beta chain was sequenced for a study of long-term antiretroviral therapy in people with HIV. The study, taken as a whole, reports: The ART regimens used between the mid-2000s and the late 2010s may be less effective than current ones. Clones expanded before ART dominated the repertoire at all time points.

CDR1 is SGHRS, CDR2 YFSETQ, per germline. Unmatched junction bases numbered 13, after V lost 4 bases and J lost 3 bases. The CDR3 spans 17 residues. The authors ran the immunoSEQ assay, v3.0, at survey level. Samples were sequenced targeting about 35,000-55,000 T-cell genomes each. Generated by immunoSEQ multiplex PCR, the TCRdb table keeps only in-frame clones and is missing some. Of approximately 34,000 clones listed, roughly four fifths are singletons. For this clone: Its antigen is unknown.

This chain joins TRBV5-1 and TRBJ1-1, with 9 bases lining up with TRBD1. The specimen comprised unsorted PBMCs, sampled 1 year after starting antiretroviral therapy. This TCR came from a man between 18 and 35 years old with HIV. Here the CDR3 reads CASSVPRDRVYDTEAFF. CDR3 bases: TGCGCCAGCAGCGTACCCCGGGACAGGGTGTACGACACTGAAGCTTTCTTT.